This TCR beta chain was captured by sequencing in a study of shared clonotypes between healthy human individuals. Deep was the level used in running the assay. TCRdb's table, derived via immunoSEQ multiplex PCR, lists solely in-frame clones and lacks some. The data contain about a million clones, about 80% of them singletons. Trimming took off 4 bases at V and 7 bases at J, with 8 bases between the two ends. This CDR3 is built from 12 residues. Germline V gene sequence: CDR1 MNHNY, CDR2 SVGAGI (reference sequence). Sequences were obtained from memory CD4+ T cells from PBMCs. Subset: CD45RA-negative fraction. This clonotype originated in a man younger than 30 in good health. Some clones in this sample may be carry-over from other donors' samples. This chain uses TRBV6-6 with TRBJ2-1, with a tentative D call TRBD2 (5 bases). The CDR3 loop reads CASSFTSNEQFF. CDR3 sequence (DNA): TGTGCCAGCAGTTTTACTAGTAATGAGCAGTTCTTC.